The present TCR beta chain was sequenced within a study of T cells in tumors after PD-1 blockade. On the study more broadly: Either cemiplimab 350 mg every 2 weeks or pembrolizumab 200 mg every 3 weeks was given. Some patients also took daily vismodegib 150 mg during anti-PD-1 treatment. General study results and limits: Blood contained 35% to 50% of the tumor's TCR clonotypes.

Germline V gene sequence: CDR1 SEHNR, CDR2 FQNEAQ (reference sequence). The CDR3 loop spans 15 amino acids. Germline trimming cut 3 bases from V and 3 bases from J; bases unmatched to any gene: 4. Comment on this clone: As yet, its antigen is unknown.

Using immunoSEQ multiplex PCR, the repertoire was profiled, and TCRdb retains in-frame clones only, with some absent. The sample consists of approximately 63,000 clones, around 67% of them appearing once. This sequence originates from a human donor with basal cell carcinoma. The sequencing used PBMCs, collected after anti-PD-1 treatment. The V gene is TRBV7-9, the J gene TRBJ1-2; 10 bases match TRBD1. CDR3 sequence (DNA): TGTGCCAGCAGCTTGGGACAGGGGTCCCACTATGGCTACACCTTC. Translating it yields CASSLGQGSHYGYTF.